The following is a T cell receptor (beta chain) sequence with its context. Antigen unknown. The entry originates in a study of cytomegalovirus exposure and HLA in healthy donors. General study points: When the data were analyzed later, several of the most significant clusters appeared to be linked to common viral pathogens.

A multiplex PCR was run with 60 Vbeta primers and 13 Jbeta primers. Sequencing was performed with immunoSEQ multiplex PCR; in TCRdb, only in-frame clones are kept and a portion is missing. The sample lists 150,000 to 200,000 clones; about three quarters were seen once. The V and J ends lost 2 bases and 0 bases respectively, with 5 bases between them. CDR1 SNHLY and CDR2 FYNNEI come from the germline V gene. This CDR3 spans 15 amino acids. The sample comprised PBMCs. The chain employs TRBV2 and TRBJ2-6; D not resolved. This clonotype was obtained from a man aged 25 to 40 in good health and CMV-seropositive. CDR3 sequence: CASSEQFSGANVLTF. CDR3 coding DNA: TGTGCCAGCAGTGAACAGTTCTCTGGGGCCAACGTCCTGACTTTC.